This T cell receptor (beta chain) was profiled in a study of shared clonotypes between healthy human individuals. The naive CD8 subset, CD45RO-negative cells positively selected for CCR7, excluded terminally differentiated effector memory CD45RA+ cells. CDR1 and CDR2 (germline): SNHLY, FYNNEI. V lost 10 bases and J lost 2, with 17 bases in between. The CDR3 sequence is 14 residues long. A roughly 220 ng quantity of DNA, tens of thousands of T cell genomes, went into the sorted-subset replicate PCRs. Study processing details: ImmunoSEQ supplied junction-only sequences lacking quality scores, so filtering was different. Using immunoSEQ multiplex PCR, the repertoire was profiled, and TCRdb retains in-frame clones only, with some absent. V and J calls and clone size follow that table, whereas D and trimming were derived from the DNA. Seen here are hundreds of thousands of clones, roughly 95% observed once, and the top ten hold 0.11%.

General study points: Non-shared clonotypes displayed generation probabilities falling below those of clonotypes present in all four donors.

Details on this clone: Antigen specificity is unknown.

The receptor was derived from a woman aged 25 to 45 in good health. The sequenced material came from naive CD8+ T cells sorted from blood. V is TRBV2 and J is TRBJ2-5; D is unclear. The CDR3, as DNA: TGTGCCACCCGCGTGAGTAGTTATCAAGAGACCCAGTACTTC. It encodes CATRVSSYQETQYF.